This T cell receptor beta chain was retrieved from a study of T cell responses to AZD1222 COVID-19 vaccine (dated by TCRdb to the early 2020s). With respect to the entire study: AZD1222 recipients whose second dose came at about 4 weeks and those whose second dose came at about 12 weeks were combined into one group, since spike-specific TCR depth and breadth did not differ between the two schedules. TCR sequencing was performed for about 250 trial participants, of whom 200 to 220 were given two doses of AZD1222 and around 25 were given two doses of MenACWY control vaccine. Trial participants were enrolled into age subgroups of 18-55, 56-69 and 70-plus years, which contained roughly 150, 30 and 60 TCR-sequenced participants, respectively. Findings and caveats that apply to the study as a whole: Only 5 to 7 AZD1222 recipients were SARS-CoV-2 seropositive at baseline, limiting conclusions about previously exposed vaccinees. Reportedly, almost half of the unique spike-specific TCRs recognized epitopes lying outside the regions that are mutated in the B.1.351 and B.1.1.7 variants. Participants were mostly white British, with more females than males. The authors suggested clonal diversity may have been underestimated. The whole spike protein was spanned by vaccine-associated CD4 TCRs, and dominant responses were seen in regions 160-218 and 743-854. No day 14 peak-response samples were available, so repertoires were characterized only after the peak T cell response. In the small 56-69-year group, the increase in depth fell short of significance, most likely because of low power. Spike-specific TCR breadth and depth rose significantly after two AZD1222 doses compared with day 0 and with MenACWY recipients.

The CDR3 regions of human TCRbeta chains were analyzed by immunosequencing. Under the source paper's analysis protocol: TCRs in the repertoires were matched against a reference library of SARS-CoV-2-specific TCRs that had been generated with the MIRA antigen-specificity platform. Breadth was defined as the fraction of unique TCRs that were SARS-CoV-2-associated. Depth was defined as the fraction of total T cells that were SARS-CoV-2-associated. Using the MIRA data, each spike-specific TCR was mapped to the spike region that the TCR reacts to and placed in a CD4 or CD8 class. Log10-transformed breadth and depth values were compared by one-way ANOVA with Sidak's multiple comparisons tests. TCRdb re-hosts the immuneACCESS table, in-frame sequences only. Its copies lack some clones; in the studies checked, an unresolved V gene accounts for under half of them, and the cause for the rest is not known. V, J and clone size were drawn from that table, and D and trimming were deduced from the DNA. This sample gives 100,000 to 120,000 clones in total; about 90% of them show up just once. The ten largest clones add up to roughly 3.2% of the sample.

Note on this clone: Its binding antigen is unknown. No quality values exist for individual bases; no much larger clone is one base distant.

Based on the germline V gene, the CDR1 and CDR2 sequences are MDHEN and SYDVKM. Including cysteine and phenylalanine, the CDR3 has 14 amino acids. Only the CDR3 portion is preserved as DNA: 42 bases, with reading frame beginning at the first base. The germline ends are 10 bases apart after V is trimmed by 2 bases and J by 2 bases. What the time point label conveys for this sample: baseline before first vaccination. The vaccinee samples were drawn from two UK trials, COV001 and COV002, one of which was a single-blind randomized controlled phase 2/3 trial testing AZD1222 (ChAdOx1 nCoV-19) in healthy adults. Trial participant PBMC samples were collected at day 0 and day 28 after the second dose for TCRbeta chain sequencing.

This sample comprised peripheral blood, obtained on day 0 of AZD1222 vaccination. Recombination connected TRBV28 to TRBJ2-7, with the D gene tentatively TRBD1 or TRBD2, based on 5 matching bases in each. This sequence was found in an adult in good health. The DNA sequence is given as TGTGCCAGCAGTTTACGGGGCAAAACCTACGAGCAGTACTTC. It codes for CASSLRGKTYEQYF.